Described below is a single T cell receptor (beta chain) sequence and its context. The antigen is not known. Using its own MiXCR run on the reads, TCRdb lists one record per CDR3 protein. The data contain 900,000 to 950,000 distinct CDR3 sequences, approximately 31% of them singletons. The CDR3 has 16 residues. The V gene lost 1 base and the J gene lost 5 bases, with 17 bases spanning the gap. The germline gives CDR1 LGHDT, CDR2 YNNKEL (reference sequence). The data were obtained in a study of T cell repertoires in cytomegalovirus infection. Study results and limitations: Based on cumulative public TCR beta family frequency, carriers of CMV plus the relevant HLA were identified. Clonotype analysis showed dominance of the ex vivo response by HLA-C-restricted CMV-specific TCR beta clonotypes.

The sequencing used cultured CD8+ T cells from PBMCs, collected from culture after CMV antigen stimulation. The chain has TRBV3-1 and TRBJ2-5; D remains ambiguous. The clonotype comes from a human donor in good health (CMV status not recorded). Some clones in this sample may be carry-over from other donors' samples. In nucleotides, the CDR3 is TGTGCCAGCAGCCAAGTTGGGGATCCCGACATGGAGACCCAGTACTTC. Its translation is CASSQVGDPDMETQYF.